The source of this T cell receptor (beta chain) is a study of Ad26.COV2.S vaccination and SARS-CoV-2 variants. Treatment of the sample: over 15 received Ad26.COV2.S at low or high dose, single or two shots; several received placebo; per-sample allocation not given. Collection of samples fell on day 63 after the first vaccine or placebo injection. The repertoire was sequenced with immunoSEQ multiplex PCR; TCRdb's copy has only in-frame clones and lacks some. This sample yields approximately 450,000 clones, of which approximately 92% are seen a single time; approximately 12% belongs to the top ten. The CDR3 has 13 amino acids. CDR1 and CDR2 (germline): LNHNV, YYDKDF (reference sequence). Trimming shortened V by 3 bases and J by 15 bases, and 18 bases separated the two germline ends.

This clonotype originated in a person aged 18-65 years who received the Ad26.COV2.S COVID-19 vaccine or a placebo. Sequenced here: peripheral blood, sampled in a trial of Ad26.COV2.S vaccine versus placebo. The chain is built from TRBV15 and TRBJ2-1; D is possibly TRBD1 (6 bases). The CDR3 DNA reads TGTGCCACCAGCAGTGTGACTTTGACAGGAGCGTTCTTC. This gives the protein CATSSVTLTGAFF.